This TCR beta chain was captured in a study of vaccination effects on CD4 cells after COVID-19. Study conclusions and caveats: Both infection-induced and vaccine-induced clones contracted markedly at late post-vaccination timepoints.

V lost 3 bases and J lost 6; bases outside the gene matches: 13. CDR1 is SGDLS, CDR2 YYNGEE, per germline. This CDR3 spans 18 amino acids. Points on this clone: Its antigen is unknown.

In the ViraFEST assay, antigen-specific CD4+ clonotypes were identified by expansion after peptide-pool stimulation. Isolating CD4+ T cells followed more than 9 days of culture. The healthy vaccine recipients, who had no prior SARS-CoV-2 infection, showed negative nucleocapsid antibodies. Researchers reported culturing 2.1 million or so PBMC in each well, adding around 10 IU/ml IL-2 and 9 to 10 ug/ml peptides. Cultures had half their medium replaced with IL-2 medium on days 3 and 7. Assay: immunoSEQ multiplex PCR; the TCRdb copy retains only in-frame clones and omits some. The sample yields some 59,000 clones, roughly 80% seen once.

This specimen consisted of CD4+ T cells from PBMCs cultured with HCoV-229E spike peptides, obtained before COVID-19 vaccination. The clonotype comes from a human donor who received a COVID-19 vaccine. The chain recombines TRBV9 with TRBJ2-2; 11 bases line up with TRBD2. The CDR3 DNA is TGTGCCAGCAGCGAGACGACCGGGACTAGCGGCGGCGCCGGGGAGCTGTTTTTT. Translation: CASSETTGTSGGAGELFF.